The 21 T cell receptor beta chains listed next were all sequenced from one sample in a study of T cell therapy after organ transplantation. Only in-frame clones appear in the TCRdb table, and some are missing; sequencing was by immunoSEQ multiplex PCR. The table lists around 19,000 clones, less than 90% of them singletons. Stated time point: 20-29 weeks after completion of therapy. These receptors lack a known antigen. The sequenced sample was CD8+ T cells from blood, obtained after autologous CMV-specific T cell therapy. These receptor sequences come from a human patient who had received a solid organ transplant and had CMV disease. These T cells may partly come from the graft donor.

V usage is TRBV7-9 and J usage is TRBJ2-7; D possibly corresponds to TRBD2 (6 bases). Germline assignment: CDR1 SEHNR and CDR2 FQNEAQ (reference sequence). The CDR3 runs to 17 residues. V dropped 4 bases and J dropped 4 bases, with 23 bases sitting between them. The CDR3 region has the DNA TGTGCCAGCAGCTCGAGCAAAGGTGGGACTTCCGATTACGAGCAGTACTTC. Encoded protein: CASSSSKGGTSDYEQYF.

This clone has a count of ten or more. The rearrangement links TRBV25-1 to TRBJ2-2; 11 nucleotides align to TRBD1. The CDR3 covers 17 residues. CDR1 is MGHDK, CDR2 SYGVNS, per germline. With V trimmed by 7 bases and J by 1 base, 8 bases remained unmatched. The DNA for the CDR3 is TGTGCCAGCAAGGCTTGGGACAGGGGGTGGAACACCGGGGAGCTGTTTTTT. Translation gives CASKAWDRGWNTGELFF.

The sample holds a few counts of this clone. A read error is the likely source, as a far larger clone sits one nucleotide away. The CDR3 protein is CASSLFISVYEQYF. CDR3 coding DNA: TGTGCCAGCAGCTTGTTTATTTCGGTCTACGAGCAGTACTTC. The rearrangement joins TRBV5-6 to TRBJ2-7; D is unresolved. The V gene lost 1 base and the J gene lost 3 bases, with 11 bases spanning the gap. Germline CDR1 reads SGHDT; CDR2 reads YYEEEE. CDR3 length equals 14 residues.

The rearrangement joins TRBV6-5 to TRBJ2-2; 9 bases map to TRBD2. CDR1 is MNHEY, CDR2 SVGAGI, per germline. With V trimmed by 7 bases and J by 5 bases, 8 bases remained unmatched. The CDR3 runs to 15 residues. CDR3 in amino acids: CASNPSGGWTGELFF. CDR3 nucleotide sequence: TGTGCCAGCAACCCAAGCGGGGGGTGGACCGGGGAGCTGTTTTTT.

This chain connects TRBV11-1 to TRBJ2-1; D is unclear. There are 13 residues in the CDR3. The V gene lost 0 bases and the J gene lost 7 bases, with 7 bases spanning the gap. Germline assignment: CDR1 SGHAT and CDR2 FQDESV (reference sequence). CDR3 sequence reads: CASSLAGSNEQFF. The CDR3 DNA reads TGTGCCAGCAGCTTAGCTGGGTCGAATGAGCAGTTCTTC.

The gene calls are TRBV4-3 and TRBJ1-2; 10 nucleotides match TRBD1. In germline, CDR1 is LGHNA, CDR2 YSLEER. CDR3 length equals 16 residues. The trim removed 4 bases at V and 2 bases at J, leaving 7 bases unmatched. CDR3 nucleotide sequence: TGCGCCAGCAGCCCTCCGGGACAGGGGATCAACTATGGCTACACCTTC. Translating gives CASSPPGQGINYGYTF.

The gene calls are TRBV9 and TRBJ2-3; 12 bases match TRBD2. The CDR3 has 18 amino acids. Trimming cost V 1 base and J 0 bases; bases outside gene matches: 6. The germline gives CDR1 SGDLS, CDR2 YYNGEE. CDR3 sequence reads: CASSVSGTSGLSTDTQYF. The CDR3 coding sequence is TGTGCCAGCAGCGTATCCGGGACTAGCGGGCTGAGCACAGATACGCAGTATTTT. Supplemented by reference TRBV9 and TRBJ2-3, the full variable domain reads DSGVTQTPKHLITATGQRVTLRCSPRSGDLSVYWYQQSLDQGLQFLIQYYNGEERAKGNILERFSAQQFPDLHSELNLSSLELGDSALYFCASSVSGTSGLSTDTQYFGPGTRLTVL.

J is TRBJ2-1 and V is TRBV28; TRBD2 matches 11 bases. The length of the CDR3 is 19 residues. In germline, CDR1 is MDHEN, CDR2 SYDVKM. With 4 bases clipped from V and 3 bases from J, the junction kept 14 bases outside the gene matches. The CDR3 DNA sequence: TGTGCCAGCAGTTCCCCGGGACTAGCGGAATCTGTGGTCTACAATGAGCAGTTCTTC. It yields the protein CASSSPGLAESVVYNEQFF. Using reference TRBV28 and TRBJ2-1 for the parts outside the CDR3, the full variable domain is DVKVTQSSRYLVKRTGEKVFLECVQDMDHENMFWYRQDPGLGLRLIYFSYDVKMKEKGDIPEGYSVSREKKERFSLILESASTNQTSMYLCASSSPGLAESVVYNEQFFGPGTRLTVL.

By sample fraction, this clone is medium-sized. The V gene is TRBV4-3, the J gene TRBJ2-5; the D gene is possibly TRBD1 (7 bases). Germline-derived CDR1 and CDR2 are LGHNA and YSLEER. Deletions cut 1 base from V and 4 bases from J, with 19 bases between. This CDR3 is 17 amino acids long. The CDR3 region is CASSQGGADRAAETQYF. CDR3 nucleotide sequence: TGCGCCAGCAGCCAAGGCGGGGCCGACAGGGCCGCAGAGACCCAGTACTTC.

The chain joins TRBV28 to TRBJ2-7; possibly TRBD1 or TRBD2 for D (5 bases each). Germline V gives CDR1 MDHEN, CDR2 SYDVKM. This CDR3 has 12 amino acids. The ends were cut back, 7 bases at V and 3 bases at J, with 10 bases in the middle. In DNA form, the CDR3 reads TGTGCCAGCACAGGGACCATCTACGAGCAGTACTTC. Residues: CASTGTIYEQYF.

The chain joins TRBV4-1 to TRBJ2-1, with D unresolved. The CDR3 sequence is 13 residues long. The germline V gene encodes CDR1 MGHRA and CDR2 YSYEKL. Trimming stripped 1 base from V and 8 bases from J, with 9 bases between. Written as DNA, the CDR3 is TGCGCCAGCAGCCAAGGGGTGCGCCATGAGCAGTTCTTC. Translated: CASSQGVRHEQFF.

This clone has a handful of counts. V and J are TRBV19 and TRBJ2-7, with 8 positions matching TRBD1. The germline CDR1 and CDR2 sequences are LNHDA and SQIVND (reference sequence). V lost 6 bases to trimming and J lost 1 base; unmatched junction nucleotides: 2. The CDR3 has 13 residues. Written as DNA, the CDR3 is TGTGCCAGTAGACAGGGGGAATCCTACGAGCAGTACTTC. It encodes CASRQGESYEQYF.

The rearrangement uses TRBV6-5 and TRBJ2-7, with D possibly TRBD2 on 6 matching bases. This CDR3 is 13 amino acids long. Trimming cost V 2 bases and J 4 bases, with 9 bases left between them. The germline V gene encodes CDR1 MNHEY and CDR2 SVGAGI. For the CDR3, the DNA is TGTGCCAGCAGTTACGGGGGGAGGTACGAGCAGTACTTC. This encodes CASSYGGRYEQYF.

The count of this clone is one. The CDR3 is CASSQPGLAGGGDTGELFF. The CDR3 DNA follows: TGCGCCAGCAGCCAACCGGGACTAGCGGGGGGCGGCGACACCGGGGAGCTGTTTTTT. This chain links TRBV4-1 with TRBJ2-2, with 15 bases fitting TRBD2. After removal of 2 bases from V and 3 bases from J, the junction contained 7 bases not matched to a gene. This CDR3 is 19 amino acids long. In germline, CDR1 is MGHRA, CDR2 YSYEKL.

The chain carries TRBV4-1 and TRBJ1-5, with D unclear. The CDR3 extends over 15 amino acids. Looked up from germline, CDR1 is MGHRA and CDR2 is YSYEKL. V shed 4 bases and J shed 8 bases, with 18 bases lying between them. The CDR3 loop is CASSRETQTREPQHF. The DNA for the CDR3 is TGCGCCAGCAGCCGGGAGACTCAAACGCGGGAGCCCCAGCATTTT.

The chain uses TRBV5-1 and TRBJ2-7; D could derive from TRBD1 or TRBD2 (5 bases each). V dropped 0 bases and J dropped 3 bases, with 22 bases sitting between them. The germline V gene encodes CDR1 SGHRS and CDR2 YFSETQ. CDR3 length: 18 residues. CDR3 sequence: CASSLDLVGTRKFYEQYF. CDR3 sequence (DNA): TGCGCCAGCAGCTTGGATTTGGTTGGGACCCGAAAATTCTACGAGCAGTACTTC.

The rearrangement links TRBV6-5 to TRBJ1-4, with D uncertain. This CDR3 contains 16 residues. Per germline, CDR1 MNHEY and CDR2 SVGAGI. Trimming removed 2 bases from V and 2 bases from J, with 12 bases in between. CDR3: CASSYAWVSTNEKLFF. The CDR3 coding sequence is TGTGCCAGCAGTTACGCATGGGTGTCGACTAATGAAAAACTGTTTTTT.

The CDR3 spells CAWTKPGTRRDTQYF. The DNA for the CDR3 is TGTGCCTGGACAAAACCAGGGACGCGAAGAGATACGCAGTATTTT. The chain employs TRBV30 and TRBJ2-3, with D possibly being TRBD1 or TRBD2 (5 bases each). CDR3 length equals 15 residues. The germline V and J ends were trimmed by 4 bases and 5 bases, with 19 bases remaining between them. Germline V gene data show CDR1 as GTSNPN and CDR2 as SVGIG (reference sequence).

The CDR3 loop is CASSRPGETYEQYF. DNA of the CDR3: TGTGCCAGCAGTCGGCCGGGGGAGACCTACGAGCAGTACTTC. This sequence joins TRBV7-9 and TRBJ2-7, with D perhaps TRBD2 (6 bases). The V gene's germline CDR1 is SEHNR and CDR2 FQNEAQ (reference sequence). This CDR3 comprises 14 residues. The ends were cut back, 6 bases at V and 2 bases at J, with 14 bases in the middle.

This clone has a handful of counts. The V gene is TRBV10-2, the J gene TRBJ2-1; D gene uncertain. Trimming pared 10 bases from V and 4 bases from J, leaving 14 bases between. The CDR3 loop spans 13 amino acids. Germline-derived CDR1 and CDR2 are WSHSY and SAAADI. The CDR3 region has the DNA TGCGCCACCGGATGGGAACTTTACAATGAGCAGTTCTTC. It specifies CATGWELYNEQFF.

Worth noting for this clone: The sample contains more than one DNA sequence encoding this CDR3. The chain employs TRBV4-3 and TRBJ2-7; D gene ambiguous. The germline gives CDR1 LGHNA, CDR2 YSLEER. The CDR3 runs to 14 residues. V lost 3 bases, J lost 2 bases, and 11 bases lay in between. The CDR3 spells CASSQEPGPYEQYF. The CDR3 DNA sequence: TGCGCCAGCAGCCAGGAACCGGGCCCCTACGAGCAGTACTTC.